This T cell receptor (beta chain) appears in the sequencing data of a study of cytomegalovirus exposure and HLA in healthy donors. A multiplex PCR was run with 60 Vbeta primers and 13 Jbeta primers. Here immunoSEQ multiplex PCR was the method, and the copy in TCRdb shows in-frame clones only, minus some. The table has over 100,000 clones, about 80% seen once. The receptor's source is a woman between 45 and 65 years old in good health and CMV-seropositive. Sequencing used PBMCs.

CDR3 residues: CASRGTGVTGELFF. In nucleotides, the CDR3 is TGTGCCAGCAGAGGGACAGGGGTAACCGGGGAGCTGTTTTTT. This sequence joins TRBV2 and TRBJ2-2; 10 nucleotides line up with TRBD1. The V gene's germline CDR1 is SNHLY and CDR2 FYNNEI. Trimming removed 6 bases from V and 5 bases from J; junction bases left unmatched: 3. The length of the CDR3 is 14 residues.